Below, 8 T cell receptor beta chains from the same sample are listed, as sequenced in a study of blood T cell repertoires in COVID-19. Here immunoSEQ multiplex PCR was the method, and the copy in TCRdb shows in-frame clones only, minus some. The sample records over 150,000 clones, roughly four fifths being singletons. Specimen: peripheral blood. The receptors shown here come from a woman aged 70-85 years with COVID-19, enrolled during active disease.

This clone has just a few counts. This sequence joins TRBV6-5 and TRBJ2-7; the match to TRBD1 covers 7 bases. The CDR3 spans 14 residues. The V gene's germline CDR1 is MNHEY and CDR2 SVGAGI. V shed 5 bases, J shed 6 bases, and the junction held 10 bases outside the gene matches. The CDR3 nucleotides are TGTGCCAGCAGTCCAGACAGGGACCTGCTCGAGCAGTACTTC. This sequence encodes CASSPDRDLLEQYF.

The chain couples TRBV30 to TRBJ2-1; TRBD2 matches 8 bases. Germline V gene data show CDR1 as GTSNPN and CDR2 as SVGIG (reference sequence). The CDR3 extends over 13 amino acids. The trim removed 1 base at V and 7 bases at J, leaving 3 bases unmatched. CDR3 region: CAWSALAGNEQFF. CDR3 in DNA: TGTGCCTGGAGTGCATTAGCGGGGAATGAGCAGTTCTTC.

The CDR3 coding sequence is TGTGCCAGCAGTTTGGCGCAGGGAGGATCAGGAGGTGAGCAGTTCTTC. Protein sequence: CASSLAQGGSGGEQFF. The chain employs TRBV28 and TRBJ2-1, with D perhaps matching TRBD2 (6 bases). This CDR3 is built from 16 residues. From germline, CDR1 is MDHEN and CDR2 SYDVKM. Between the trimmed V and J ends, which lost 3 bases and 9 bases, there was a span of 21 bases.

The V gene is TRBV7-8, the J gene TRBJ1-2; 12 bases fit TRBD1. The germline CDR1 and CDR2 sequences are SGHVS and FQNEAQ. The CDR3 has 15 residues. Losses at the gene ends were 4 bases for V and 3 bases for J; bases not matched to a gene: 3. CDR3 DNA: TGTGCCAGCAGCTCGGGGGACAGGGGGCACTATGGCTACACCTTC. It translates to CASSSGDRGHYGYTF. The full variable domain, completed using reference TRBV7-8 and TRBJ1-2, is GAGVSQSPRYKVAKRGQDVALRCDPISGHVSLFWYQQALGQGPEFLTYFQNEAQLDKSGLPSDRFFAERPEGSVSTLKIQRTQQEDSAVYLCASSSGDRGHYGYTFGSGTRLTVV.

J is TRBJ2-2 and V is TRBV28, with 12 bases that match TRBD2. The CDR3 spans 16 residues. The junction had 6 bases not matched to a gene; V was cut back by 3 bases and J by 7 bases. The V gene's germline CDR1 is MDHEN and CDR2 SYDVKM. CDR3 sequence (DNA): TGTGCCAGCAGTTTTCTAGCGGGAGGGCCCATCGGGGAGCTGTTTTTT. It specifies CASSFLAGGPIGELFF.

This clone was counted only a few times. V usage is TRBV5-1 and J usage is TRBJ2-1; a possible D gene is TRBD2 (6 bases). The CDR3 is 15 amino acids. Germline CDR1 is SGHRS and CDR2 is YFSETQ. V lost 7 bases and J lost 0, with 14 bases in between. The CDR3 protein is CASGVTGDSYNEQFF. The CDR3 nucleotides are TGCGCCAGCGGGGTTACGGGGGACTCCTACAATGAGCAGTTCTTC.

The J gene is TRBJ2-7, the V gene TRBV5-1; D perhaps matches TRBD1 (5 bases). The CDR3 loop spans 14 amino acids. V was cut by 0 bases and J by 5 bases, with 12 bases left in between. Germline V gives CDR1 SGHRS, CDR2 YFSETQ. In DNA form, the CDR3 reads TGCGCCAGCAGCTTGGGGACACGTAGAAACGAGCAGTACTTC. Protein sequence: CASSLGTRRNEQYF.

This clone came up a few times. V usage is TRBV7-2 and J usage is TRBJ1-5; D perhaps matches TRBD1 (5 bases). This CDR3 has 14 amino acids. The germline V gene encodes CDR1 SGHTA and CDR2 FQGNSA. Trimming took off 4 bases at V and 4 bases at J, with 11 bases between the two ends. The CDR3: CASSSTDRNQPQHF. DNA for the CDR3: TGTGCCAGCAGCTCGACCGACAGAAATCAGCCCCAGCATTTT.